This TCR beta chain is drawn from a study of blood T cell repertoires in COVID-19. Study information: COVID-19 samples, acute and convalescent, were from the United States, Italy and Spain. The analysed material was cDNA or gDNA that came from T cells, B-cell-depleted T cells, or PBMCs.

In the source study's methods: Reference gene primer amplification in the assay estimated nucleated cell counts. The data were produced by immunoSEQ multiplex PCR, yet TCRdb's version contains in-frame clones alone and is incomplete. V, J and clone size reflect that table, while D and trimming were determined from the DNA. The data show 120,000 to 150,000 clones, around 86% seen once. This clone was recorded only once. V was pared by 2 bases and J by 1 base, with 5 bases of the junction left unmatched. CDR3 size: 17 residues. Germline-derived CDR1 and CDR2 are MNHEY and SVGEGT. The TCR was taken from a man aged 80 or over with acute or convalescent COVID-19. The material sequenced was peripheral blood. The V call is TRBV6-2 or TRBV6-3, the J call TRBJ1-6, with TRBD1 matching over 7 bases. This CDR3 is CASSYKGALSYNSPLHF. The DNA for the CDR3 is TGTGCCAGCAGTTACAAGGGGGCGTTATCCTATAATTCACCCCTCCACTTT.